Only a few counts were recorded for the clone carrying this T cell receptor (beta chain). Its antigen is unknown. The data originate from a study of identical twins. Study-level findings and limits: Invariant populations such as MAIT and iNKT cells could partly muddle zero-insertion analyses. Some out-of-frame alpha sequences were shared by twins, and these showed excess low generation probability. The study reached conclusions through statistical analysis that was cross-sectional, not following the same donors.

The CDR3 has 14 amino acids. CDR1 is DFQATT, CDR2 SNEGSKA, per germline (reference sequence). V dropped 4 bases and J dropped 7; count of bases not matched to a gene: 12. TCRdb fed the 5' RACE reads into MiXCR, producing one record per CDR3 protein. The table has 350,000 to 500,000 distinct CDR3 sequences, about 18% seen once; the top ten hold about 12%. This clonotype was sampled from a man between 45 and 60 years old in good health. Material for sequencing was naive T cells sorted from blood. The V call is TRBV20-1, the J call TRBJ2-7; 8 positions match TRBD2. CDR3: CSAKTSGGSTEQYF. Written as DNA, the CDR3 is TGCAGTGCTAAAACCAGCGGGGGTTCCACGGAGCAGTACTTC.